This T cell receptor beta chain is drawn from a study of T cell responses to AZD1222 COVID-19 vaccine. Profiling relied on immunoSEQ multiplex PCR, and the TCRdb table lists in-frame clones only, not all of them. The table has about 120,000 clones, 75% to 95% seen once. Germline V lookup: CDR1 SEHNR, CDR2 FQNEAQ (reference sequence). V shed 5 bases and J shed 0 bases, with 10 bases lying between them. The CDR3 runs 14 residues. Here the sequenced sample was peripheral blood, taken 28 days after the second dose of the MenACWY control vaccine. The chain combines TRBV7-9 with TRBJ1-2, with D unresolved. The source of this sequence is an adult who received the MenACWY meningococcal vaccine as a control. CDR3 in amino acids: CASSPGGTNYGYTF. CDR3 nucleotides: TGTGCCAGCAGCCCGGGCGGGACTAACTATGGCTACACCTTC.